The clone carrying this TCR beta chain was detected a few times. The record originates from a study of blood T cells in healthy people across ages. CDR1 and CDR2 (germline): MDHEN, SYDVKM. The CDR3 is 14 amino acids. With 7 bases removed from V and 0 bases from J, the gap between germline ends came to 13 bases. Alongside a J-beta primer mix, a sample-barcoded 5' primer served in a second PCR lasting about 6 to 12 cycles. TCRdb used MiXCR to reprocess the 5' RACE reads, holding one entry per CDR3 protein. This table holds around 600,000 distinct CDR3 sequences, about 45% found once. The sample consisted of blood. This chain joins TRBV28 and TRBJ2-7; D uncertain. This receptor was identified in a man aged 80 or over in good health. Here the CDR3 reads CASITSTRSYEQYF. DNA of the CDR3: TGTGCCAGCATCACCTCGACTCGCTCCTACGAGCAGTACTTC.